The 20 T cell receptor beta chains below all came from one sample that was sequenced in a study of tissue T cells after allogeneic stem cell transplantation. Regarding time point: mouse harvest day 14 after allogeneic transplant. The graft held 10^6 splenic CD5+ T cells and 10^7 T-cell-depleted bone marrow cells. Profiling relied on immunoSEQ multiplex PCR, and the TCRdb table lists in-frame clones only, not all of them. The sample carries about 1,700 clones, 50% recorded once. The sequencing sample was made of gut tissue. These receptors all come from a female BALB/c mouse given C57BL/6 T cells with graft-versus-host disease after an allogeneic hematopoietic cell transplant.

For this clone: Gene names and germline match the mouse. The read halts 1 residue ahead of the CDR3 end, with the missing end drawn from the germline J gene. This sequence joins TRBV13-2 and TRBJ2-1, with 9 bases lining up with TRBD1. Germline V CDR1 and CDR2: NNHNN, SYGAGS (reference sequence). Trimming at V came to 0 bases and at J to 2 bases, leaving 3 bases not matched to a gene. CDR3 length: 16 amino acids. CDR3 loop: CASGDARDRDYAEQFF. The CDR3 DNA, read in part, is TGTGCCAGCGGTGATGCAAGGGACAGGGACTATGCTGAGCAGTTC.

This clone appeared a single time. These gene names are mouse names. The read is 1 residue too short to cover the CDR3 end, so that end is filled in from the germline J gene. This chain joins TRBV14 and TRBJ2-7; a weak D match, TRBD1 (5 bases). CDR3 length equals 13 residues. V lost 2 bases and J lost 2, with 8 bases in between. CDR1 SGHDT and CDR2 FRDEAV come from the germline V gene. The CDR3 spells CASSLSGPYEQYF. The covered CDR3 bases are TGTGCCAGCAGTTTGTCAGGGCCCTATGAACAGTAC.

To note about this clone: Each gene name is a mouse one. The read falls 1 residue short of the CDR3 end, and the missing part is taken from the germline J gene. The chain has TRBV26 and TRBJ2-1; 11 bases map to TRBD1. Germline CDR1 KGHPV, CDR2 FQNQEV (reference sequence). There are 15 residues in the CDR3. The V and J ends lost 4 bases and 3 bases, in that order; junction bases with no gene match: 2. CDR3 DNA (partial): TGTGCCAGCAGTCACGGGACAGGGGGCTATGCTGAGCAGTTC. It yields the protein CASSHGTGGYAEQF. The CDR3 as a whole reads CASSHGTGGYAEQFF.

Comment on this clone: The genes and germline here are from mouse. The read ends 1 residue early relative to the CDR3; the germline J gene fills the gap. The V gene is TRBV26, the J gene TRBJ2-7, with 12 bases lining up with TRBD2. The CDR3 consists of 16 residues. Germline CDR1 and CDR2: KGHPV and FQNQEV (reference sequence). V lost 4 bases to trimming and J lost 0 bases; unmatched junction nucleotides: 4. Here the CDR3 reads CASSRDWGASSYEQYF. The sequenced CDR3 bases are TGTGCCAGCAGTCGGGACTGGGGGGCGAGCTCCTATGAACAGTAC. The whole variable domain, filled in from reference TRBV26 and TRBJ2-7, reads NSKVIQTPRYLVKGQGQKAKMRCIPEKGHPVVFWYQQNKNNEFKFLINFQNQEVLQQIDMTEKRFSAECPSNSPCSLEIQSSEAGDSALYLCASSRDWGASSYEQYFGPGTRLTVL.

This clone showed up just a few times. Mouse germline and gene names are used. Read coverage stops 1 residue before the CDR3 terminus; the germline J gene supplies the remainder. The chain couples TRBV13-1 to TRBJ2-7; TRBD2 might be the D (6 bases). The V end was cut by 3 bases, the J end by 0 bases, with 10 bases between. The CDR3 runs 14 residues. The germline gives CDR1 NSHNY, CDR2 SYGAGN. This CDR3 is CASSAYWVSYEQYF. The DNA read from the CDR3 is TGTGCCAGCAGTGCCTACTGGGTCTCCTATGAACAGTAC.

Concerning this clone itself: The genes and germline here are from mouse. The observed sequence ends 1 residue before the CDR3 terminus, with the missing tail filled in from the germline J gene. The chain has TRBV5 and TRBJ2-3; D might be TRBD2 (5 bases). V was trimmed by 0 bases and J by 0 bases, leaving 10 bases between them. This CDR3 is built from 16 residues. Germline lookup yields CDR1 LGHNA and CDR2 YNLKQL (reference sequence). CDR3 DNA (partial): TGTGCCAGCAGCCAAGAGCGGCTGGGTAGTGCAGAAACGCTGTAT. Translation: CASSQERLGSAETLY. The full CDR3 protein reads CASSQERLGSAETLYF.

The sample holds a few counts of this clone. Gene names follow the mouse nomenclature. The CDR3 end falls 1 residue outside the read, so it is completed with the germline J gene. The genes are TRBV26 and TRBJ1-3; 9 bases line up with TRBD1. Germline CDR1 reads KGHPV; CDR2 reads FQNQEV (reference sequence). The CDR3 runs to 16 residues. The V segment lost 3 bases and the J segment 0 bases; nucleotides outside the gene matches: 3. CDR3 residues: CASSLQGAGSGNTLYF. CDR3 DNA, as far as it was read: TGTGCCAGCAGTCTACAGGGGGCCGGTTCTGGAAATACGCTCTAT.

This clone is judged large. Gene names are mouse gene names. The sequenced fragment ends 1 residue before the CDR3 boundary, so the rest is inferred from the germline J gene. The rearrangement joins TRBV31 to TRBJ1-3, with TRBD1 matching 10 bases. Looked up from germline, CDR1 is GKSSPN and CDR2 is SITVG. Unmatched junction bases numbered 3, after V lost 0 bases and J lost 4 bases. The CDR3 sequence is 15 residues long. The sequenced part of the CDR3 DNA is TGTGCCTGGAGTCTCGGGACAGGGGACGGAAATACGCTCTAT. Encoded protein: CAWSLGTGDGNTLY. The entire CDR3 reads CAWSLGTGDGNTLYF.

Regarding this clone: Genes here carry mouse names. The CDR3 goes on 1 residue after the read ends, and that part is filled in from the germline J gene. The chain employs TRBV12-2 and TRBJ2-7; D perhaps matches TRBD1 (5 bases). This CDR3 spans 15 amino acids. Germline CDR1 is SGHLS and CDR2 is HYDKME. With 0 bases removed from V and 0 bases from J, the gap between germline ends came to 11 bases. The CDR3 is CASSLEGHSSYEQYF. The covered CDR3 bases are TGTGCCAGCTCTCTCGAAGGACATAGCTCCTATGAACAGTAC.

Remarks on this clone: Mouse names are used for the genes. The read ends 1 residue shy of where the CDR3 ends; the end is completed using the germline J gene. The J gene is TRBJ2-7, the V gene TRBV3, with 10 positions matching TRBD2. The ends lost 5 bases at V and 0 bases at J; junction bases unmatched: 4. The length of the CDR3 is 15 residues. Germline CDR1 and CDR2: SNHLY and FYNGKV (reference sequence). The sequenced part of the CDR3 DNA is TGTGCCAGCAGCCAGGGACTGGGGCACTCCTATGAACAGTAC. Protein sequence: CASSQGLGHSYEQY. Given in full, the CDR3 is CASSQGLGHSYEQYF.

In the case of this clone: Each gene name is a mouse one. Coverage ceases 1 residue before the CDR3 finishes, and the germline J gene fills in the end. The chain uses TRBV26 and TRBJ2-4; D remains unclear. V shed 1 base and J shed 6 bases, with 5 bases lying between them. The CDR3 is 12 amino acids. CDR1 and CDR2 from the germline V gene are KGHPV and FQNQEV (reference sequence). CDR3 protein: CASSLFENTLYF. CDR3 bases read: TGTGCCAGCAGTCTGTTCGAGAACACCTTGTAC.

Notes on this clone: The gene symbols are mouse symbols. The CDR3 goes on 1 residue after the read ends, and that part is filled in from the germline J gene. The rearrangement uses TRBV13-3 and TRBJ1-6; no clear D gene. TRBJ1-6 is an open reading frame, and its role is uncertain. Germline V CDR1 and CDR2: NNHDY, SYVADS. The CDR3 contains 14 residues. The ends were cut back, 2 bases at V and 2 bases at J, with 5 bases in the middle. The CDR3 bases that were read are TGTGCCAGCAGTGAAACAACCTATAATTCGCCCCTCTAC. This gives the protein CASSETTYNSPLY. The entire CDR3 is CASSETTYNSPLYF.

This clone was observed a handful of times. Gene and germline names: mouse. The DNA ends 1 residue before the CDR3 does, and the rest of the CDR3 is filled in from the germline J gene. The chain joins TRBV12-2 to TRBJ1-6; D not certain. TRBJ1-6 is an ORF, and what it does is uncertain. The CDR3 covers 14 residues. Germline values: CDR1 SGHLS, CDR2 HYDKME. The V end lost 2 bases, the J end lost 0 bases, and 4 bases lay between the germline ends. CDR3 loop: CASSQNSYNSPLYF. The part of the CDR3 DNA that was read is TGTGCCAGCTCTCAGAATTCCTATAATTCGCCCCTCTAC.

Worth noting for this clone: Gene names denote mouse genes. The read stops 1 residue short of the end of the CDR3; the missing end is completed from the germline J gene. This chain links TRBV31 with TRBJ1-1; 8 nucleotides align to TRBD1. V lost 0 bases to trimming and J lost 1 base; unmatched junction nucleotides: 4. The CDR3 totals 15 residues. Germline CDR1 reads GKSSPN; CDR2 reads SITVG. CDR3 DNA, as far as it was read: TGTGCCTGGAGTCTAGACAGGGGAGGAAACACAGAAGTCTTC. The encoded protein is CAWSLDRGGNTEVF. The CDR3 as a whole reads CAWSLDRGGNTEVFF.

As regards this clone: Gene names denote mouse genes. The read terminates 1 residue ahead of where the CDR3 ends, so the germline J gene completes it. V and J are TRBV26 and TRBJ1-3; TRBD1 agrees at 11 bases. Looked up from germline, CDR1 is KGHPV and CDR2 is FQNQEV (reference sequence). This CDR3 is built from 15 residues. Trimming cost V 4 bases and J 2 bases; bases outside gene matches: 1. CDR3 region: CASSPGQGAGNTLYF. Partial CDR3 DNA: TGTGCCAGCAGTCCGGGACAGGGGGCTGGAAATACGCTCTAT.

Only a few counts were recorded for this clone. All gene names here are mouse names. The read falls 1 residue short of the CDR3 end, and the missing part is taken from the germline J gene. The chain combines TRBV12-2 with TRBJ2-7; TRBD2 matches 9 bases. There are 13 residues in the CDR3. After removal of 3 bases from V and 4 bases from J, the junction contained 3 bases not matched to a gene. CDR1 and CDR2 from the germline V gene are SGHLS and HYDKME. The CDR3 loop is CASSSGLGYEQYF. CDR3 DNA (partial): TGTGCCAGCTCTTCCGGACTGGGGTATGAACAGTAC.

The sample holds a few counts of this clone. Gene and germline names: mouse. The CDR3 goes on 1 residue after the read ends, and that part is filled in from the germline J gene. This chain uses TRBV1 with TRBJ2-1; a possible D gene is TRBD2 (5 bases). Germline CDR1 NSQYPW, CDR2 LRSPGD (reference sequence). This CDR3 is built from 12 residues. The V end lost 3 bases, the J end lost 7 bases, and 7 bases lay between the germline ends. The sequenced CDR3 bases are TGCACCTGCAGTGCGGTGGGGGCTGAGCAGTTC. This codes for CTCSAVGAEQF. The entire CDR3 is CTCSAVGAEQFF.

For this clone: Gene names are the mouse ones. Partial CDR3 DNA: TGTGCCAGCAGTCTGGCGGGGGCGCGGGGGTATGCTGAGCAGTTC. Amino acids: CASSLAGARGYAEQF. The whole CDR3 sequence is CASSLAGARGYAEQFF. The V and J genes are TRBV26 and TRBJ2-1; D is tentatively TRBD1 or TRBD2 (6 bases each). The read finishes 1 residue shy of the CDR3 end, and the germline J gene is used to complete it. Germline CDR1 and CDR2: KGHPV and FQNQEV (reference sequence). Trimming removed 2 bases from V and 4 bases from J, with 15 bases in between. The CDR3 sequence is 16 residues long.

This clone is large. Genes here carry mouse names. The read is 1 residue too short to cover the CDR3 end, so that end is filled in from the germline J gene. The V gene is TRBV23, the J gene TRBJ2-7; TRBD2 is the table's D call and was not checked against the DNA. The CDR3 runs to 11 residues. Germline CDR1 KGHTA, CDR2 FQNQQP. CDR3 residues: CSSPDWREQYF. The sequenced part of the CDR3 DNA is TGCTCCAGCCCGGACTGGAGGGAACAGTAC.

A note on this clone: Mouse gene names apply. The CDR3 end is not reached by the read, which stops 1 residue before it; the germline J gene fills it in. The rearrangement joins TRBV26 to TRBJ2-5; D remains ambiguous. Trimming left V 2 bases short and J 3 bases short, with 9 bases between. The CDR3 consists of 14 residues. Germline V lookup: CDR1 KGHPV, CDR2 FQNQEV (reference sequence). The DNA read from the CDR3 is TGTGCCAGCAGTCTGAGGGAAATTCAAGACACCCAGTAC. Translating it yields CASSLREIQDTQY. The CDR3 in full is CASSLREIQDTQYF.